These T cell receptor beta chains were read from a single sample in a study of cytomegalovirus exposure and HLA in healthy donors. Measured with immunoSEQ multiplex PCR; TCRdb has only the in-frame clones, and not every one. Of over 150,000 clones detected, 70% to 85% appear once; the ten largest clones hold roughly 2.2%. Sequenced input: PBMCs. These receptors came from a young man in good health and CMV-seronegative. CDR3s include the opening cysteine and the closing phenylalanine or tryptophan. Fields, in order: J gene, D gene, clone size, V gene, CDR3 DNA, CDR3 protein. A D gene is named only where the DNA matches it firmly. Expanded clones are given a class, and other clones once, few, many or no size at all.

>TRBJ2-7|-|-|TRBV6-4
TGTGCCACCCTCTGGGAACCGGGGACCTACGAGCAGTACTTC
CATLWEPGTYEQYF
>TRBJ1-2|-|-|TRBV21-1
TGTGCCAGGGCCCCGGGACATCTGGCTTCTAACTATGGCTACACCTTC
CARAPGHLASNYGYTF
>TRBJ1-2|-|-|TRBV29-1
TGCAGCGTTGGAGCAGGACTTCCTAACTATGGCTACACCTTC
CSVGAGLPNYGYTF
>TRBJ2-7|TRBD1|-|TRBV27
TGTGCCAGCAGTCTACAGGGACAGGGGTCGAACGAGCAGTACTTC
CASSLQGQGSNEQYF
>TRBJ2-1|TRBD2|-|TRBV6-5
TGTGCCAGCAGTTTTAGCGGGGCCTCCTACAATGAGCAGTTCTTC
CASSFSGASYNEQFF
>TRBJ1-1|-|-|TRBV28
TGTGCCAGCAGTTTAGGGGGGGGAAGGGACACTGAAGCTTTCTTT
CASSLGGGRDTEAFF
>TRBJ2-5|-|-|TRBV7-9
TGTGCCAGCAGCCCACGGACTGGGGGGTCAGAGACCCAGTACTTC
CASSPRTGGSETQYF
>TRBJ2-1|TRBD2|-|TRBV29-1
TGCAGCGTTGGTAGCGGGGTTGAGCAGTTCTTC
CSVGSGVEQFF
>TRBJ2-1|TRBD2|-|TRBV15
TGTGCCACCAGCAGACTAGCGGGGGAGTACAATGAGCAGTTCTTC
CATSRLAGEYNEQFF
>TRBJ1-5|-|once|TRBV6-1
TGTGCCAGCACCCCTTCGACAGGCACTGATCAGCCCCAGCATTTT
CASTPSTGTDQPQHF
>TRBJ2-2|-|-|TRBV5-8
TGTGCCAGCAGCTTGGACAGGGTCGGCGGGGAGCTGTTTTTT
CASSLDRVGGELFF
>TRBJ2-1|-|-|TRBV29-1
TGCAGCGTTGGGGGGCTAGCCTACAATGAGCAGTTCTTC
CSVGGLAYNEQFF
>TRBJ2-3|TRBD2|once|TRBV5-4
TGTGCCAGCAGCCTACTAGCGGGGGGGGTTGGTACGCAGTATTTT
CASSLLAGGVGTQYF
>TRBJ2-5|-|-|TRBV7-8
TGTGCCAGCAGCTCAGACAGTCAAGAGACCCAGTACTTC
CASSSDSQETQYF
>TRBJ2-2|TRBD2|-|TRBV6-4
TGTGCCAGCAGTGACCAGCGGGGACGGACCGGGGAGCTGTTTTTT
CASSDQRGRTGELFF
>TRBJ1-1|TRBD1|-|TRBV27
TGTGCCAGCAGTCCCCCCGGACAGGGGGACACTGAAGCTTTCTTT
CASSPPGQGDTEAFF
>TRBJ1-5|-|-|TRBV2
TGTGCCAGCAGTGGGACAGAGAATAGCAATCAGCCCCAGCATTTT
CASSGTENSNQPQHF
>TRBJ2-1|-|-|TRBV6-4
TGTGCCAGCAGCAGGGCTAGCTCCTACAATGAGCAGTTCTTC
CASSRASSYNEQFF
>TRBJ1-5|TRBD1|once|TRBV7-8
TGTGCCAGCAGCCAGGGACAGGGGAGCAATCAGCCCCAGCATTTT
CASSQGQGSNQPQHF
>TRBJ2-2|-|-|TRBV19
TGTGCCAGTATGAGCCCCTCGAACACCGGGGAGCTGTTTTTT
CASMSPSNTGELFF
>TRBJ2-1|TRBD2|-|TRBV18
TGTGCCAGCTCACCGTTGGGACTAGAAGAGCAGTTCTTC
CASSPLGLEEQFF